Below, one T cell receptor (beta chain) is given with its context. The antigen is not known. Trimming at V came to 4 bases and at J to 7 bases, leaving 8 bases not matched to a gene. Germline V lookup: CDR1 LNHDA, CDR2 SQIVND (reference sequence). This CDR3 contains 15 residues. Treatment described: around 19 received Ad26.COV2.S at low or high dose, single or two shots; 5 received placebo; per-sample allocation not given. Sample collection was performed on day 63 after the first vaccine or placebo injection. In Boston, the donor was an adult between 18-55 years of age. The data originate from a study of Ad26.COV2.S vaccination and SARS-CoV-2 variants. Study results and caveats: Similar non-spike TCR breadth was observed in recipients of vaccine and of placebo. Possibly, TCR breadth and depth analyses underestimated total T cell responses.

Some clones are missing from TCRdb's copy, which holds only in-frame ones; the method was immunoSEQ multiplex PCR. The repertoire includes some 250,000 clones, roughly 90% of them detected once, and roughly 10% sits in the top ten. The V gene is TRBV19, the J gene TRBJ2-7; 12 bases are a match to TRBD1. Sequenced here: peripheral blood, sampled in a trial of Ad26.COV2.S vaccine versus placebo. The receptor was isolated from a person aged 18-60 years who received the Ad26.COV2.S COVID-19 vaccine or a placebo. CDR3 sequence reads: CASSTPGQGAGEQYF. The CDR3, as DNA: TGTGCCAGTAGTACGCCGGGACAGGGGGCAGGGGAGCAGTACTTC.